Following are 9 T cell receptor beta chains from one sample sequenced in a study of blood T cell repertoires in COVID-19. Clones were sequenced by immunoSEQ multiplex PCR, and TCRdb holds only the in-frame ones, with some missing. The table records 200,000 to 300,000 clones, 75% to 90% of them present only once. Input material: PBMCs or T cells enriched from blood (not recorded which). These receptors all come from a woman aged 40 to 50 with acute COVID-19.

This chain links TRBV5-5 with TRBJ2-7; 10 bases are a match to TRBD1. Germline V gene sequence: CDR1 SGHKS, CDR2 YYEKEE (reference sequence). V lost 4 bases and J lost 2; bases outside the gene matches: 3. This CDR3 is 14 amino acids long. This CDR3 reads CASSRDRGTYEQYF. The CDR3 DNA reads as TGTGCCAGCAGCCGGGACAGGGGTACCTACGAGCAGTACTTC.

The gene calls are TRBV5-4 and TRBJ2-7, with 11 bases matching TRBD1. Germline values: CDR1 SGHNT, CDR2 YYREEE (reference sequence). With V trimmed by 0 bases and J by 9 bases, 5 bases remained unmatched. The CDR3 contains 14 residues. CDR3 bases: TGTGCCAGCAGCTTGGGGACAGGGGGCGAGGTGCAGTACTTC. Translation gives CASSLGTGGEVQYF.

The genes are TRBV18 and TRBJ2-2, with D maybe TRBD2 (7 bases). The germline V gene encodes CDR1 KGHSH and CDR2 LQKENI. Trimming pared 2 bases from V and 2 bases from J, leaving 12 bases between. The CDR3 has 16 amino acids. CDR3 in amino acids: CASSPGSGTNTGELFF. The CDR3 nucleotides read TGTGCCAGCTCACCAGGGAGCGGGACAAACACCGGGGAGCTGTTTTTT.

The chain has TRBV6-5 and TRBJ1-2, with 7 bases lining up with TRBD1. Germline-derived CDR1 and CDR2 are MNHEY and SVGAGI. The V and J ends lost 10 bases and 0 bases, in that order; junction bases with no gene match: 5. This CDR3 contains 13 residues. Here the CDR3 DNA reads TGTGCCACCCGGACAGGAACTAACTATGGCTACACCTTC. The encoded protein is CATRTGTNYGYTF.

J is TRBJ1-1 and V is TRBV29-1; TRBD1 might be the D (6 bases). The V gene lost 6 bases and the J gene lost 7 bases, with 15 bases spanning the gap. This CDR3 comprises 12 residues. Germline assignment: CDR1 SQVTM and CDR2 ANQGSEA. The CDR3 DNA is TGCAGCGTCCAGGGGACCCGTAGTGAAGCTTTCTTT. It is translated as CSVQGTRSEAFF.

This clone has only a few counts. The CDR3 bases are TGCGCCAGCAGCTTGGGGGACAGGGCGCCGTTCCAAGAGACCCAGTACTTC. The encoded protein is CASSLGDRAPFQETQYF. The genes are TRBV5-1 and TRBJ2-5, with 9 nucleotides matching TRBD1. This CDR3 is 17 amino acids long. Germline CDR1 is SGHRS and CDR2 is YFSETQ. V lost 0 bases and J lost 1; bases outside the gene matches: 7. The full variable domain, with the rest looked up from reference TRBV5-1 and TRBJ2-5, is KAGVTQTPRYLIKTRGQQVTLSCSPISGHRSVSWYQQTPGQGLQFLFEYFSETQRNKGNFPGRFSGRQFSNSRSEMNVSTLELGDSALYLCASSLGDRAPFQETQYFGPGTRLLVL.

The chain uses TRBV18 and TRBJ2-7, with D perhaps TRBD1 (6 bases). V lost 1 base, J lost 0 bases, and 13 bases lay in between. Per germline, CDR1 KGHSH and CDR2 LQKENI. The CDR3 has 16 residues. The CDR3 coding sequence is TGTGCCAGCTCACCACTCAGGGGCGAGAGCTCCTACGAGCAGTACTTC. As protein: CASSPLRGESSYEQYF.

The V and J genes are TRBV9 and TRBJ2-1; TRBD2 agrees at 7 bases. The CDR3 has 16 amino acids. The germline gives CDR1 SGDLS, CDR2 YYNGEE. The V segment lost 0 bases and the J segment 5 bases; nucleotides outside the gene matches: 8. CDR3 protein: CASSVEGSGWDNEQFF. CDR3 coding DNA: TGTGCCAGCAGCGTAGAAGGTAGCGGGTGGGACAATGAGCAGTTCTTC.

The chain is built from TRBV27 and TRBJ2-3; 9 bases agree with TRBD1. CDR1 and CDR2 (germline): MNHEY, SMNVEV (reference sequence). J was trimmed by 5 bases and V by 6 bases; bases with no gene match: 6. The CDR3 is 14 residues long. CDR3 residues: CASSIWDREDTQYF. The CDR3, as DNA: TGTGCCAGCAGCATATGGGACAGGGAAGATACGCAGTATTTT.